The present TCR beta chain was sequenced within a study of T cells after yellow fever vaccination. Study information: Fractions containing few cells were prepared with SMART-Seq v4 Ultra Low Input.

TCRdb re-analysed the 5' RACE reads in MiXCR, keeping a single row per CDR3 protein. The table shows about 320,000 distinct CDR3 sequences, with roughly 4.3% occurring only once. Study results and caveats: CD4 and CD8 compartments shared a small share of clonotypes, likely from convergent recombination. Contaminating bulk clonotypes could be abundant in FACS-sorted repertoires.

Germline V gene data show CDR1 as SGHTA and CDR2 as FQGNSA. The CDR3 sequence is 14 residues long. Between the trimmed V and J ends, which lost 1 base and 6 bases, there was a span of 13 bases. The sample holds a few counts of this clonotype. Its cognate antigen is unknown. This TCR was sampled from a man in his late teens or twenties who received the YFV17D yellow fever vaccine. Specimen: PBMCs, collected 15 days after the yellow fever booster vaccination. The V and J genes are TRBV7-2 and TRBJ2-7; tentatively, D is TRBD1 or TRBD2 (6 bases each). CDR3 protein: CASSLGGAFVEQYF. The DNA for the CDR3 is TGTGCCAGCAGCTTAGGGGGGGCCTTCGTCGAGCAGTACTTC.